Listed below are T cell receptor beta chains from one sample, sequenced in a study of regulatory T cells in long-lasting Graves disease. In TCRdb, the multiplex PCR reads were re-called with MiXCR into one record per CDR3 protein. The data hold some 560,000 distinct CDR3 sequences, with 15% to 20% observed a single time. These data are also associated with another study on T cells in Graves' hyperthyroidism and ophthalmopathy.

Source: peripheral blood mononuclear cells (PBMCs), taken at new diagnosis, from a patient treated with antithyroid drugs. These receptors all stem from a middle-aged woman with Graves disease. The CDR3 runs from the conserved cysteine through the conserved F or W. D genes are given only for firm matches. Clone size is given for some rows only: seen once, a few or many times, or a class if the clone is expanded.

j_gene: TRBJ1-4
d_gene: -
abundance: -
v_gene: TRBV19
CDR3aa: CASTQDEHNEKLFF

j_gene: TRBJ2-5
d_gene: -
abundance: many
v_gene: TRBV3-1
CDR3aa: CASTPKTPLGDQYF

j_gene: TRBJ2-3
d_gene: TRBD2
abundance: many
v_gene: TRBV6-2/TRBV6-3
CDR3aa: CASSYRRGITDTQYF

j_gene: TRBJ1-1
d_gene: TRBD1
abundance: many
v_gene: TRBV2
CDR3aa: CASSEARGQGTEAFF

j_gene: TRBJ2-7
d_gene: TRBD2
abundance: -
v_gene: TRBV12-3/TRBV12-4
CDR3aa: CASSPVLAGRPYEQYF

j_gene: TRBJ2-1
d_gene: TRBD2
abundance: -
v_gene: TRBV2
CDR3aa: CASSLPLAGFYNEQFF

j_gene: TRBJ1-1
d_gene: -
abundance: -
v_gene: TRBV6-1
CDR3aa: CASSEVLDTEAFF

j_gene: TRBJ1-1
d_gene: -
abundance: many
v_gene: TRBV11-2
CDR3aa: CASSSPYTEAFF

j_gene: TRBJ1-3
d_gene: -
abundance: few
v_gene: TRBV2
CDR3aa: CASGDTGSGNTIYF

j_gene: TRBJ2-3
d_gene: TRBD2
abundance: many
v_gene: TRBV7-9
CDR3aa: CASSLRLAGSSTDTQYF

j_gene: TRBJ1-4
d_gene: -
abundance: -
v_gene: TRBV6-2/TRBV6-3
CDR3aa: CASILRSLGGKLFF

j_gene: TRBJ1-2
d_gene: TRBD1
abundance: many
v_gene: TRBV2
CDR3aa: CATRPGTGLGYTF

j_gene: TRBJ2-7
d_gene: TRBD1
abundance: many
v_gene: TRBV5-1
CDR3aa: CASSVTGAPSYEQYF

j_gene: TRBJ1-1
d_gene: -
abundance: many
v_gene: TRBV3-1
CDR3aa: CASSQVVGRTEAFF

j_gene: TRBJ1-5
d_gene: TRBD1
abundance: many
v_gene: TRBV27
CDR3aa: CASRGTGRNQPQHF

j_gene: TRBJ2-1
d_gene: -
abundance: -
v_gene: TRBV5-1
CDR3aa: CASSLEISYNEQFF

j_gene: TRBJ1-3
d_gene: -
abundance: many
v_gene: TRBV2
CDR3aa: CATTLSSGNTIYF

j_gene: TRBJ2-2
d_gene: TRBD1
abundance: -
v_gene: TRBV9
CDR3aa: CASSASGTGGPGELFF

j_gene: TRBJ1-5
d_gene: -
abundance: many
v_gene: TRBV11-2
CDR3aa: CASSWGAGGNQPQHF

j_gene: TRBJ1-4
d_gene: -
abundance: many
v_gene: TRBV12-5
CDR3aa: CASGSRGANEKLFF

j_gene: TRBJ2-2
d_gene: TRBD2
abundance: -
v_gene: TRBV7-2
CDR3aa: CASSLLAGGYTGELFF

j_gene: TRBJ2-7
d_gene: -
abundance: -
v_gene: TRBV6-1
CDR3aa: CASSPRQVGGEQYF

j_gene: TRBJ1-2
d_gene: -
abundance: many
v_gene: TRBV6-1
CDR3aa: CASSRTMGVYTF

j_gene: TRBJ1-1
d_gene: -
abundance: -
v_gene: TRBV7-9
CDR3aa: CASSPSWAEAFF

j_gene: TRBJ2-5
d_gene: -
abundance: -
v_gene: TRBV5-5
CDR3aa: CASSLKAFEETQYF

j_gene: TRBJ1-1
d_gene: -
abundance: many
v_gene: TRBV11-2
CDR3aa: CASSLVTGFFF

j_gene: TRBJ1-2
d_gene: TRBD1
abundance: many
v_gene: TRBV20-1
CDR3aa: CSAWRQGAEGYTF

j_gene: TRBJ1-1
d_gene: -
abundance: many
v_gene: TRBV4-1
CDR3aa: CASSQSGSMNTEAFF

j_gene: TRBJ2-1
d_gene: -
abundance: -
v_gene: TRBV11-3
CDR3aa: CASSTGHYNEQFF

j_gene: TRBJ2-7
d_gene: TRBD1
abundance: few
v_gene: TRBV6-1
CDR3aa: CATRELYQGAYEQYF

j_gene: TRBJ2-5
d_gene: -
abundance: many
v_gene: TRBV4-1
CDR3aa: CASSPTGLSQETQYF

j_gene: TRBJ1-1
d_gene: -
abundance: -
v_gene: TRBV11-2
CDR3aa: CASSLFDSSSAEAFF

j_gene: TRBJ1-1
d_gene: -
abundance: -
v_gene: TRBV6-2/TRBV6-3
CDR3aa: CASSYSQMLNTEAFF

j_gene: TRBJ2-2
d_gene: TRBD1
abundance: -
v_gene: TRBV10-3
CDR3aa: CAISDITGGTGELFF

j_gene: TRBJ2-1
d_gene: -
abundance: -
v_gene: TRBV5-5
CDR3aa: CASSQGRGRTYNEQFF

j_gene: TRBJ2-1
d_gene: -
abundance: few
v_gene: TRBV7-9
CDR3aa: CASSRRGGDEQFF

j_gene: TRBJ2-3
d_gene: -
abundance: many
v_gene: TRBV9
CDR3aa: CASSVGSPPDTQYF

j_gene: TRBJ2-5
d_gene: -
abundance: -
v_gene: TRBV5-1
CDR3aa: CASSWGDSQETQYF

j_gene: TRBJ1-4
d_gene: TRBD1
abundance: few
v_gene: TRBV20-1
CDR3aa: CSARGDRGGAFDEKLFF

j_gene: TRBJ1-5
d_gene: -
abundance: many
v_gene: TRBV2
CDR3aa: CASSEGSDNQPQHF

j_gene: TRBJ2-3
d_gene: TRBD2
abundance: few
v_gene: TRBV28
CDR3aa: CASSLGGGWDTQYF

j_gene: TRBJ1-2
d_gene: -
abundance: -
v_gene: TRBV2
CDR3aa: CASTSGGDDYGYTF

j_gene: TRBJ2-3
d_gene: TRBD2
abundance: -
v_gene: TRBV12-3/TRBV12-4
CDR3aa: CASRIGRGGDTQYF

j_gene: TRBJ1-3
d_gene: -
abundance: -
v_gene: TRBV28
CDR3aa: CASTRAVGGGNTIYF

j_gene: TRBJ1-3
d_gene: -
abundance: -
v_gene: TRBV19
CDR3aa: CASSYTPTLSGNTIYF

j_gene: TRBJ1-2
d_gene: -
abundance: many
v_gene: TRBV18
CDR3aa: CASSPDRANYGYTF

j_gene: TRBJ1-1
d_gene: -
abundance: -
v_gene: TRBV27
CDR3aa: CASSTREKAFF

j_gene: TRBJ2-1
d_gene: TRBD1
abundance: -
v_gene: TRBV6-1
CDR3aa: CASSPGQGLSIEQFF

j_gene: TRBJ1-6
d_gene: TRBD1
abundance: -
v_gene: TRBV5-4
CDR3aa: CASSFRQGRNSPLHF

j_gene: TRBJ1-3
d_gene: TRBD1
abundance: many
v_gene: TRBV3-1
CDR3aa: CASSQDGGQISGNTIYF

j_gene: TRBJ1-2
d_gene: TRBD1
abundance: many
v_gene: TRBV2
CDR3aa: CASSRTGVLGYTF

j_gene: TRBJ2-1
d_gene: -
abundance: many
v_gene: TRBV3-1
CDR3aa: CASSQEGKVYNEQFF